The 17 T cell receptor beta chains presented below share a single source sample, sequenced in a study of T cells in women clearing cervical HPV infection. Libraries were prepared by immunoSEQ multiplex PCR; TCRdb keeps only in-frame clonotypes and omits some of them. The table counts approximately 15,000 clones; 5.5% to 8% lies in the top ten. The sequenced sample consisted of blood buffy coat. These receptors all come from a woman aged 18 to 75 with a cervical HPV16 infection that either progressed to CIN3+ or cleared (not recorded which).

Notes on this clone: The read is 3 residues too short to cover the CDR3 end, so that end is filled in from the germline J gene. The V call is TRBV7-2, the J call TRBJ2-7; D is possibly TRBD2 (7 bases). Trimming removed 6 bases at V and 4 bases at J, with 16 bases between. This CDR3 comprises 14 residues. Germline CDR1 is SGHTA and CDR2 is FQGNSA. This chain's CDR3 is CASSRGGAVYEQYF. The sequenced part of the CDR3 DNA is TGTGCCAGCAGTAGGGGGGGGGCAGTTTACGAG. The variable domain in full, with the rest retrieved from reference TRBV7-2 and TRBJ2-7, is GAGVSQSPSNKVTEKGKDVELRCDPISGHTALYWYRQSLGQGLEFLIYFQGNSAPDKSGLPSDRFSAERTGGSVSTLTIQRTQQEDSAVYLCASSRGGAVYEQYFGPGTRLTVT.

A remark on this clone: The CDR3 end falls 3 residues outside the read, so it is completed with the germline J gene. The V call is TRBV7-2, the J call TRBJ2-1; D assignment may be TRBD1 or TRBD2 (7 bases each). Germline-derived CDR1 and CDR2 are SGHTA and FQGNSA. The CDR3 runs 15 residues. V gave up 5 bases and J gave up 3 bases, with 14 bases separating them. CDR3 DNA (partial): TGTGCCAGCAGCAACGACAGGGAGGGCTACAATGAG. This encodes CASSNDREGYNE. Given in full, the CDR3 is CASSNDREGYNEQFF.

To note about this clone: The read terminates 3 residues before the CDR3 end, so the remaining end is supplied by the germline J gene. The V call is TRBV6-2 or TRBV6-3, the J call TRBJ1-5; D unresolved. Deletions cut 5 bases from V and 4 bases from J, with 12 bases between. This CDR3 has 14 amino acids. From germline, CDR1 is MNHEY and CDR2 SVGEGT. CDR3 bases read: TGTGCCAGCAGTCCGGGAGCGGGGAATCAGCCC. It specifies CASSPGAGNQP. The entire CDR3 protein reads CASSPGAGNQPQHF.

In regard to this clone: The read gets to within 3 residues of the CDR3 end, and the germline J gene fills in the rest. The rearrangement joins TRBV12-3 or TRBV12-4 to TRBJ1-2, with 9 bases lining up with TRBD1. The trim removed 7 bases at V and 1 base at J, leaving 4 bases unmatched. The CDR3 length is 14 residues. The part of the CDR3 DNA that was read is TGTGCCAGCAACGCGGGACAGGGTAACTATGGC. This sequence encodes CASNAGQGNYG. The CDR3 in its entirety is CASNAGQGNYGYTF.

For this clone: The read terminates 3 residues ahead of where the CDR3 ends, so the germline J gene completes it. The gene calls are TRBV19 and TRBJ1-2; the match to TRBD1 covers 8 bases. The CDR3 is 15 amino acids. V lost 2 bases and J lost 4; bases outside the gene matches: 6. Germline lookup yields CDR1 LNHDA and CDR2 SQIVND (reference sequence). The DNA read from the CDR3 is TGTGCCAGTAGTATAACGACAGGGGAAGGCTATGGC. This sequence encodes CASSITTGEGYG. The full CDR3 sequence reads CASSITTGEGYGYTF.

Notes on this clone: The read terminates 3 residues ahead of where the CDR3 ends, so the germline J gene completes it. V gene TRBV29-1 combines with J gene TRBJ1-2; D is perhaps TRBD1 (6 bases). The length of the CDR3 is 13 residues. Trimming cost V 0 bases and J 7 bases, with 12 bases left between them. Germline V gene lookup returns CDR1 SQVTM and CDR2 ANQGSEA. CDR3 DNA (partial): TGCAGCGTTGAAGACCTGTCAGGGGCTGGC. This gives the protein CSVEDLSGAG. The whole CDR3 is CSVEDLSGAGYTF.

As concerns this clone: The read terminates 3 residues before the CDR3 end, so the remaining end is supplied by the germline J gene. The chain has TRBV20-1 and TRBJ2-4, with TRBD2 matching 11 bases. There are 15 residues in the CDR3. Trimming cost V 5 bases and J 2 bases; bases outside gene matches: 5. CDR1 and CDR2 (germline): DFQATT, SNEGSKA (reference sequence). The CDR3 bases that were read are TGCAGTGCTGACCTAGCGGGGGGAACCAAAAACATT. It codes for CSADLAGGTKNI. The full CDR3 reads CSADLAGGTKNIQYF.

Points on this clone: The read ends 3 residues shy of where the CDR3 ends; the end is completed using the germline J gene. The chain employs TRBV12-3 or TRBV12-4 and TRBJ2-1; D not resolved. Trimming cost V 4 bases and J 4 bases, with 5 bases left between them. The CDR3 has 12 residues. The sequenced CDR3 bases are TGTGCCAGCAGTTCAGATTACAATGAG. Translating gives CASSSDYNE. The whole CDR3 reads CASSSDYNEQFF.

Of note for this clone: The read halts 3 residues ahead of the CDR3 end, with the missing end drawn from the germline J gene. This chain uses TRBV10-2 with TRBJ2-2; tentatively, D is TRBD1 (5 bases). The CDR3 sequence is 13 residues long. Trimming stripped 8 bases from V and 4 bases from J, with 11 bases between. From germline, CDR1 is WSHSY and CDR2 SAAADI. CDR3 loop: CASARARTGELFF. The part of the CDR3 DNA that was read is TGCGCCAGCGCCAGGGCGCGCACCGGGGAG.

Measured by frequency, this clone is large. The CDR3 end lies 3 residues beyond the end of the read and is filled in from the germline J gene. The chain has TRBV12-3 or TRBV12-4 and TRBJ1-2; no clear D. V gave up 3 bases and J gave up 6 bases, with 14 bases separating them. This CDR3 is built from 14 residues. The sequenced CDR3 bases are TGTGCCAGCAGTTTTTCCCCACCTCGGGATGGC. Protein: CASSFSPPRDG. The full CDR3 reads CASSFSPPRDGYTF.

CDR3 DNA, as far as it was read: TGTGCCAGCTCACCAGGGGGGACTAATTTCGAG. It encodes CASSPGGTNFE. In full, the CDR3 reads CASSPGGTNFEQYF. The V call is TRBV18, the J call TRBJ2-7; TRBD2 matches at 7 bases. The read terminates 3 residues ahead of where the CDR3 ends, so the germline J gene completes it. The germline CDR1 and CDR2 sequences are KGHSH and LQKENI. The CDR3 totals 14 residues. The V gene end was trimmed by 2 bases and the J gene end by 6 bases; junction bases not matched to a gene: 7.

Partial CDR3 DNA: TGTGCCAGCAGCTTGGACCCAGGGTTTACCACTGAA. Translation: CASSLDPGFTTE. The full-length CDR3 reads as CASSLDPGFTTEAFF. The chain joins TRBV5-6 to TRBJ1-1, with a tentative D call TRBD1 (5 bases). The read gets to within 3 residues of the CDR3 end, and the germline J gene fills in the rest. Germline V gives CDR1 SGHDT, CDR2 YYEEEE. The CDR3 consists of 15 residues. V lost 0 bases and J 4 bases, leaving 13 bases between the germline ends.

To note about this clone: The DNA ends 3 residues before the CDR3 does, and the rest of the CDR3 is filled in from the germline J gene. This chain joins TRBV28 and TRBJ2-3; 7 bases agree with TRBD2. This CDR3 region has 15 residues. In germline, CDR1 is MDHEN, CDR2 SYDVKM. Losses at the gene ends were 2 bases for V and 2 bases for J; bases not matched to a gene: 4. The covered CDR3 bases are TGTGCCAGCAGTTTAGGGCTAGCGGACACAGATACG. As protein: CASSLGLADTDT. The whole CDR3 region reads CASSLGLADTDTQYF.

Points on this clone: The read terminates 3 residues ahead of where the CDR3 ends, so the germline J gene completes it. The chain uses TRBV20-1 and TRBJ1-2; D may be TRBD1 (6 bases). CDR1 and CDR2 from the germline V gene are DFQATT and SNEGSKA (reference sequence). The CDR3 is 14 residues long. Deletions cut 6 bases from V and 4 bases from J, with 18 bases between. The sequenced part of the CDR3 DNA is TGCAGTGCCCCCCGGGACACCCGCCTCTATGGC. This encodes CSAPRDTRLYG. The whole CDR3 protein reads CSAPRDTRLYGYTF.

Worth noting for this clone: With the read ending 3 residues before the CDR3 end, the germline J gene is used to fill in that end. This chain joins TRBV5-1 and TRBJ1-1; D is unclear. The V gene lost 0 bases and the J gene lost 1 base, with 13 bases spanning the gap. The CDR3 extends over 16 amino acids. Germline V gene data show CDR1 as SGHRS and CDR2 as YFSETQ. The sequenced CDR3 bases are TGCGCCAGCAGCTTGGCGCTCGGGGAGTCGAACACTGAA. Protein product: CASSLALGESNTE. The CDR3 in full is CASSLALGESNTEAFF.

On this clone itself: The read stops 3 residues short of the end of the CDR3; the missing end is completed from the germline J gene. The chain carries TRBV5-1 and TRBJ1-4; 7 bases are shared with TRBD1. The CDR3 totals 14 residues. The ends lost 3 bases at V and 6 bases at J; junction bases unmatched: 5. CDR1 and CDR2 (germline): SGHRS, YFSETQ. CDR3 sequence reads: CASSSGTADEKLFF. The CDR3 DNA, read in part, is TGCGCCAGCAGCTCCGGGACAGCTGATGAAAAA.

This chain's CDR3 is CASSPAGLNTEAFF. CDR3 DNA (partial): TGCGCCAGCAGCCCAGCAGGCCTGAACACTGAA. The chain couples TRBV5-1 to TRBJ1-1, with D unclear. The read finishes 3 residues shy of the CDR3 end, and the germline J gene is used to complete it. Germline V gene data show CDR1 as SGHRS and CDR2 as YFSETQ. Trimming removed 4 bases at V and 0 bases at J, with 10 bases between. The CDR3 covers 14 residues. The full variable domain, its missing parts supplied by reference TRBV5-1 and TRBJ1-1, is KAGVTQTPRYLIKTRGQQVTLSCSPISGHRSVSWYQQTPGQGLQFLFEYFSETQRNKGNFPGRFSGRQFSNSRSEMNVSTLELGDSALYLCASSPAGLNTEAFFGQGTRLTVV.